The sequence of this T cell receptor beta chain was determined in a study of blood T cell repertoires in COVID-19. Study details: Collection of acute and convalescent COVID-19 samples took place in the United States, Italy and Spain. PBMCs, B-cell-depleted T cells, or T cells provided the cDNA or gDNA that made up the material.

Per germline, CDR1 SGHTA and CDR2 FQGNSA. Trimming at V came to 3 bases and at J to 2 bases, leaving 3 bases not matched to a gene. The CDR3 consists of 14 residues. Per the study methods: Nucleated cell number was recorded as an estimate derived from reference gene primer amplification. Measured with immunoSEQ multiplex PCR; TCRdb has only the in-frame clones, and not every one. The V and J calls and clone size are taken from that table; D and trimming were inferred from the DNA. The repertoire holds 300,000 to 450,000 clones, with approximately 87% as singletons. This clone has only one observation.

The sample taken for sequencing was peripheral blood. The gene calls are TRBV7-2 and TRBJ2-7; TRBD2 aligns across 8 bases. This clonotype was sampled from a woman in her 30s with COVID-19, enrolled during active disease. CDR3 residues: CASSFSGGTYEQYF. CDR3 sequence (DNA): TGTGCCAGCAGCTTTTCGGGAGGGACCTACGAGCAGTACTTC.